This T cell receptor (beta chain) was identified during a study of blood T cell repertoires in COVID-19. Background on the study: Samples of COVID-19 (acute and convalescent) were obtained from the United States, Italy and Spain. Sources were T cells, B-cell-depleted T cells, or PBMCs; the material itself was cDNA or gDNA.

In the source study's methods: Reference gene primer amplification in the assay estimated nucleated cell counts. Sequencing was performed with immunoSEQ multiplex PCR; in TCRdb, only in-frame clones are kept and a portion is missing. That table is the source of V, J and clone size, and D and trimming were worked out from the DNA. Here the sample spans under 200,000 clones, 80% to 95% being singletons. Looked up from germline, CDR1 is SGHRS and CDR2 is YFSETQ. The junction had 9 bases not matched to a gene; V was cut back by 0 bases and J by 6 bases. The CDR3 loop spans 16 amino acids. The rearrangement links TRBV5-1 to TRBJ2-1; TRBD2 aligns across 7 bases. The sample taken for sequencing was peripheral blood. The origin of this receptor is a man aged 50 or older with acute or convalescent COVID-19. The CDR3, as DNA: TGCGCCAGCAGCTTGGGCGGCGGGAGTTACCGCAATGAGCAGTTCTTC. Amino acids: CASSLGGGSYRNEQFF. The full variable domain, completed using reference TRBV5-1 and TRBJ2-1, is KAGVTQTPRYLIKTRGQQVTLSCSPISGHRSVSWYQQTPGQGLQFLFEYFSETQRNKGNFPGRFSGRQFSNSRSEMNVSTLELGDSALYLCASSLGGGSYRNEQFFGPGTRLTVL.